Each of the 8 T cell receptor beta chains below was sequenced from the same sample in a study of blood T cell repertoires in COVID-19. The assay was immunoSEQ multiplex PCR, and TCRdb's table has in-frame clones only and misses some. The sample lists roughly 100,000 clones; roughly 80% were seen once. The specimen sequenced was peripheral blood. The receptors were sampled from a woman older than 75 with acute or convalescent COVID-19.

The table lists this clone with a few counts. This chain connects TRBV3-1 (or the pseudogene TRBV3-2) to TRBJ2-2; D not certain. Trimming left V 4 bases short and J 0 bases short, with 6 bases between. Germline V gene lookup returns CDR1 LGHDT and CDR2 YNNKEL (reference sequence). CDR3 length equals 14 residues. CDR3 amino acids: CASSPFANTGELFF. DNA for the CDR3: TGTGCCAGCAGCCCGTTCGCGAACACCGGGGAGCTGTTTTTT.

The chain employs TRBV19 and TRBJ2-2, with 8 positions matching TRBD2. This CDR3 comprises 17 residues. J was trimmed by 1 base and V by 5 bases; bases with no gene match: 9. Germline V gene data show CDR1 as LNHDA and CDR2 as SQIVND (reference sequence). CDR3 region: CASSPRRGLGNTGELFF. CDR3 DNA sequence: TGTGCCAGTAGTCCCCGACGGGGACTAGGGAACACCGGGGAGCTGTTTTTT.

The CDR3 coding sequence is TGTGCCAGCAGCGTCGGACAAAGCTCCTATAATTCACCCCTCCACTTT. This sequence encodes CASSVGQSSYNSPLHF. The rearrangement joins TRBV6-2 or TRBV6-3 to TRBJ1-6, with D possibly matching TRBD1 (5 bases). V was cut by 6 bases and J by 0 bases, with 12 bases left in between. This CDR3 has 16 amino acids. CDR1 is MNHEY, CDR2 SVGEGT, per germline.

CDR3 coding DNA: TGTGCCAGCAGCCCCCTCGTACGGACTAATCAGCCCCAGCATTTT. It yields the protein CASSPLVRTNQPQHF. This chain uses TRBV28 with TRBJ1-5; no clear D gene. Per the germline V gene, CDR1 is MDHEN and CDR2 is SYDVKM. CDR3 length equals 15 residues. V lost 6 bases and J lost 4, with 16 bases in between.

This clone was counted a few times. The chain recombines TRBV19 with TRBJ1-1; 10 nucleotides line up with TRBD1. CDR3 length equals 14 residues. CDR1 is LNHDA, CDR2 SQIVND, per germline (reference sequence). With V trimmed by 4 bases and J by 3 bases, 2 bases remained unmatched. CDR3 residues: CASSRDRGDTEAFF. The CDR3 DNA sequence: TGTGCCAGTAGTAGGGACAGGGGCGACACTGAAGCTTTCTTT.

This chain connects TRBV18 to TRBJ2-7, with D possibly matching TRBD1 (5 bases). Trimming left V 6 bases short and J 4 bases short, with 10 bases between. The length of the CDR3 is 12 residues. Germline CDR1 KGHSH, CDR2 LQKENI. Written as DNA, the CDR3 is TGTGCCAGCTCTTCAGACAGTTACGAGCAGTACGTC. Translating gives CASSSDSYEQYV.

The genes are TRBV7-9 and TRBJ2-1; TRBD2 matches at 10 bases. V lost 5 bases and J lost 7; bases outside the gene matches: 11. CDR1 is SEHNR, CDR2 FQNEAQ, per germline (reference sequence). The CDR3 is 16 amino acids. CDR3 region: CASSPDSSGSWNEQFF. DNA of the CDR3: TGTGCCAGCAGCCCCGATTCTAGCGGGAGCTGGAATGAGCAGTTCTTC. Drawing the rest from reference TRBV7-9 and TRBJ2-1, the complete variable domain is DTGVSQNPRHKITKRGQNVTFRCDPISEHNRLYWYRQTLGQGPEFLTYFQNEAQLEKSRLLSDRFSAERPKGSFSTLEIQRTEQGDSAMYLCASSPDSSGSWNEQFFGPGTRLTVL.

The chain links TRBV29-1 to TRBJ2-3; tentatively, D is TRBD2 (6 bases). Per germline, CDR1 SQVTM and CDR2 ANQGSEA. This CDR3 is 13 amino acids long. V was clipped by 3 bases and J by 1 base, with 8 bases between them. The CDR3 spells CSVDGGGTDTQYF. The DNA of the CDR3 is TGCAGCGTTGACGGGGGAGGCACAGATACGCAGTATTTT.